This T cell receptor (beta chain) was captured in a study of blood T cell repertoires in COVID-19. Study-level information: From the United States, Italy and Spain came samples of acute and convalescent COVID-19. PBMCs, B-cell-depleted T cells, or T cells provided the cDNA or gDNA that made up the material.

This clone was found a few times. This CDR3 spans 12 amino acids. CDR1 and CDR2 from the germline V gene are ENHRY and SYGVKD. V gave up 6 bases and J gave up 6 bases; unmatched junction bases: 0. Original processing methods: Amplification of reference gene primers provided the estimated nucleated cell counts. The protocol was immunoSEQ multiplex PCR, while the TCRdb copy is restricted to in-frame clones and leaves out a portion. That table is the source of V, J and clone size, and D and trimming were worked out from the DNA. The data hold about 140,000 clones, with around 81% observed a single time. The clonotype comes from a woman aged 60-75 years with acute or convalescent COVID-19. What was sequenced was peripheral blood. This chain connects TRBV10-3 to TRBJ2-7, with 12 bases lining up with TRBD2. CDR3 loop: CAIRLAGGEQYF. CDR3 coding DNA: TGTGCCATCAGACTAGCGGGAGGCGAGCAGTACTTC.